The 15 T cell receptor beta chains presented below share a single source sample, sequenced in a study of shared clonotypes between healthy human individuals. Measured with immunoSEQ multiplex PCR; TCRdb has only the in-frame clones, and not every one. The sample records some 2 million clones, 85% to 95% being singletons. Terminally differentiated effector memory CD45RA+ cells were left out of the naive CD8 fraction, which was CD45RO-negative and positively selected for CCR7. The sequencing input was naive CD8+ T cells sorted from blood. These receptors originate from a man younger than 35 in good health.

V is TRBV6-5 and J is TRBJ2-7, with TRBD2 matching over 8 bases. Germline V gene data show CDR1 as MNHEY and CDR2 as SVGAGI. CDR3 length: 14 amino acids. V was pared by 6 bases and J by 5 bases, with 9 bases of the junction left unmatched. CDR3 in amino acids: CASSVLAEGNEQYF. CDR3 DNA sequence: TGTGCCAGCAGCGTACTAGCGGAGGGGAACGAGCAGTACTTC.

The CDR3 protein is CASGDPAYEQYF. The CDR3 bases are TGCGCCAGCGGCGATCCAGCCTACGAGCAGTACTTC. The chain is built from TRBV10-2 and TRBJ2-7; D remains unclear. There are 12 residues in the CDR3. CDR1 is WSHSY, CDR2 SAAADI, per germline. V was clipped by 8 bases and J by 2 bases, with 10 bases between them.

The rearrangement uses TRBV2 and TRBJ2-1; TRBD1 matches at 12 bases. The junction had 10 bases not matched to a gene; V was cut back by 3 bases and J by 10 bases. This CDR3 is built from 16 residues. Germline loops: CDR1 SNHLY, CDR2 FYNNEI. CDR3 amino acids: CASSDAPGQGAWEQFF. DNA of the CDR3: TGTGCCAGCAGTGATGCCCCGGGACAGGGGGCATGGGAGCAGTTCTTC.

Remarks on this clone: Other nucleotide sequences in the sample specify the same CDR3. J is TRBJ2-7 and V is TRBV7-9; TRBD1 or TRBD2 may be the D gene (5 bases each). The CDR3 runs to 12 residues. The germline gives CDR1 SEHNR, CDR2 FQNEAQ (reference sequence). V was pared by 5 bases and J by 6 bases, with 11 bases between. The CDR3: CASSVGTAEQYF. As DNA, the CDR3 is TGTGCCAGCAGCGTAGGGACCGCCGAGCAGTACTTC.

The chain combines TRBV10-3 with TRBJ2-1; unclear D gene. The V gene lost 3 bases and the J gene lost 0 bases, with 12 bases spanning the gap. Germline V CDR1 and CDR2: ENHRY, SYGVKD. The CDR3 has 16 residues. The CDR3 reads CAISEILPSSYNEQFF. CDR3 nucleotide sequence: TGTGCCATCAGTGAAATTCTTCCGAGCTCCTACAATGAGCAGTTCTTC.

About this clone itself: Other nucleotide sequences from this sample produce the same CDR3. The genes are TRBV11-2 and TRBJ2-7; D gene ambiguous. The CDR3 runs 13 residues. Germline lookup yields CDR1 SGHAT and CDR2 FQNNGV. V was trimmed by 1 base and J by 1 base, leaving 5 bases between them. The CDR3 DNA reads TGTGCCAGCAGCTTAGGTGGTTCCTACGAGCAGTACTTC. As protein: CASSLGGSYEQYF.

This CDR3 is CASGAGTGVREQYF. CDR3 coding DNA: TGTGCTAGTGGGGCCGGGACAGGGGTACGCGAGCAGTACTTC. The gene calls are TRBV12-5 and TRBJ2-7, with TRBD1 identical over 10 bases. Germline CDR1 LGHNT, CDR2 FRNRAP. J was trimmed by 6 bases and V by 6 bases; bases with no gene match: 8. This CDR3 has 14 residues.

The V gene is TRBV13, the J gene TRBJ2-3, with D hard to call. This CDR3 spans 16 amino acids. Germline CDR1 PRHDT, CDR2 FYEKMQ (reference sequence). V lost 4 bases and J lost 4, with 18 bases in between. This chain's CDR3 is CASSYSQDLGADTQYF. CDR3 bases: TGTGCCAGCAGCTATTCCCAGGATTTAGGAGCAGATACGCAGTATTTT.

The chain is built from TRBV13 and TRBJ1-4; a possible D gene is TRBD1 (5 bases). Germline CDR1 and CDR2: PRHDT and FYEKMQ (reference sequence). The CDR3 has 14 residues. Trimming stripped 8 bases from V and 4 bases from J, with 14 bases between. CDR3 nucleotide sequence: TGTGCCAGCTCAATGGGACGGTTTAATGAAAAACTGTTTTTT. It translates to CASSMGRFNEKLFF.

This sequence joins TRBV28 and TRBJ2-7; 10 bases match TRBD1. J lost 3 bases, V lost 5 bases, and 7 bases had no gene match. The V gene's germline CDR1 is MDHEN and CDR2 SYDVKM. The CDR3 runs 15 residues. This chain's CDR3 is CASSVRQGARYEQYF. The CDR3 region has the DNA TGTGCCAGCAGTGTTCGACAGGGGGCTCGCTACGAGCAGTACTTC.

With regard to this clone: This same CDR3 is encoded by further DNA sequences in the sample. The rearrangement links TRBV27 to TRBJ1-5; tentative D call: TRBD1 (6 bases). The CDR3 is made up of 14 amino acids. V lost 6 bases and J 1 base, leaving 10 bases between the germline ends. CDR1 and CDR2 from the germline V gene are MNHEY and SMNVEV (reference sequence). The CDR3 DNA follows: TGTGCCAGCAGCCTCAGGGGAAGCAATCAGCCCCAGCATTTT. Its protein is CASSLRGSNQPQHF.

The CDR3 nucleotides read TGTGCCAGTAGTATCGGGAGCGGTATAGACTATGGCTACACCTTC. It specifies CASSIGSGIDYGYTF. The chain joins TRBV19 to TRBJ1-2; D remains ambiguous. Trimming took off 3 bases at V and 3 bases at J, with 14 bases between the two ends. This CDR3 contains 15 residues. The germline V gene has CDR1 LNHDA and CDR2 SQIVND (reference sequence).

This chain links TRBV28 with TRBJ1-1; D may be TRBD1 (6 bases). Germline V gives CDR1 MDHEN, CDR2 SYDVKM. The CDR3 length is 12 residues. Trimming cost V 10 bases and J 4 bases, with 13 bases left between them. CDR3 protein: CATTGAGTEAFF. The CDR3, as DNA: TGTGCCACTACGGGGGCTGGCACTGAAGCTTTCTTT.

The chain combines TRBV9 with TRBJ1-2; D is perhaps TRBD1 (6 bases). V lost 0 bases to trimming and J lost 0 bases, with 9 bases between them. Germline V gene lookup returns CDR1 SGDLS and CDR2 YYNGEE. This CDR3 has 15 amino acids. This CDR3 is CASSVAGHANYGYTF. The CDR3 DNA sequence: TGTGCCAGCAGCGTAGCGGGACACGCTAACTATGGCTACACCTTC.

The chain couples TRBV5-4 to TRBJ1-2; D not certain. This CDR3 has 13 residues. V was clipped by 6 bases and J by 2 bases, with 11 bases between them. Germline CDR1 and CDR2: SGHNT and YYREEE (reference sequence). CDR3 bases: TGTGCCAGCACCGACGAAGAGAACTATGGCTACACCTTC. Protein: CASTDEENYGYTF.